The 11 T cell receptor beta chains below come from one sample, sequenced in a study of CD8+ T cells in alopecia areata. Treatment described: oral pan-JAK inhibitor, 5-10 mg twice daily. Investigators isolated RNA and reverse transcribed it into cDNA to act as the sequencing template. Clones were read by immunoSEQ multiplex PCR, and TCRdb kept only the in-frame ones, dropping some. The data show about 200,000 clones, 50% to 60% seen once. Here the sequenced sample was CD4+ T cells sorted from blood, taken at week 4, from a patient treated with tofacitinib. The receptors were gathered from a human donor with alopecia areata.

The V and J genes are TRBV15 and TRBJ2-1; D not certain. With 0 bases removed from V and 9 bases from J, the gap between germline ends came to 6 bases. The CDR3 covers 12 residues. Germline CDR1 LNHNV, CDR2 YYDKDF (reference sequence). The CDR3: CATSRDFGEQFF. CDR3 nucleotides: TGTGCCACCAGCAGAGATTTTGGTGAGCAGTTCTTC.

The chain uses TRBV2 and TRBJ1-5; weak D call: TRBD1 (5 bases). Germline CDR1 and CDR2: SNHLY and FYNNEI. Trimming took off 7 bases at V and 5 bases at J, with 12 bases between the two ends. This CDR3 has 13 residues. The CDR3 sequence is CASTGGVDQPQHF. The CDR3 DNA follows: TGTGCCAGCACCGGAGGGGTCGATCAGCCCCAGCATTTT.

The genes are TRBV15 and TRBJ1-2; perhaps TRBD1 as D (5 bases). Germline assignment: CDR1 LNHNV and CDR2 YYDKDF (reference sequence). CDR3 length: 15 residues. V lost 5 bases to trimming and J lost 0 bases, with 13 bases between them. The DNA of the CDR3 is TGTGCCACCAGCCCGCGGACACGTCCTAACTATGGCTACACCTTC. Translating it yields CATSPRTRPNYGYTF.

The V gene is TRBV7-2, the J gene TRBJ1-2; no clear D gene. Trimming cost V 2 bases and J 8 bases, with 9 bases left between them. The CDR3 contains 12 residues. Germline V gene data show CDR1 as SGHTA and CDR2 as FQGNSA. The CDR3 DNA reads as TGTGCCAGCAGCTTATGGCCGGGCGGCTACACCTTC. It translates to CASSLWPGGYTF.

This rearrangement joins TRBV7-2 to TRBJ1-2; 8 bases match TRBD1. CDR1 and CDR2 from the germline V gene are SGHTA and FQGNSA. The junction had 12 bases not matched to a gene; V was cut back by 6 bases and J by 3 bases. This CDR3 has 16 residues. CDR3 protein: CASSLSGTGGDYGYTF. Written as DNA, the CDR3 is TGTGCCAGCAGTCTTTCCGGGACAGGAGGGGACTATGGCTACACCTTC.

The rearrangement uses TRBV4-1 and TRBJ2-1; 7 bases line up with TRBD1. J lost 14 bases, V lost 3 bases, and 13 bases had no gene match. CDR1 MGHRA and CDR2 YSYEKL come from the germline V gene. The CDR3 runs to 14 residues. The CDR3 protein is CASSQMVWDSSKFF. The CDR3 bases are TGCGCCAGCAGCCAGATGGTATGGGACAGCAGCAAGTTCTTC.

This clone was seen more than once but under ten times. J is TRBJ2-3 and V is TRBV5-6, with 10 bases that match TRBD2. V dropped 5 bases and J dropped 3; count of bases not matched to a gene: 6. In germline, CDR1 is SGHDT, CDR2 YYEEEE. This CDR3 spans 15 amino acids. The CDR3 DNA is TGTGCCAGCAGTGTAGCGGGGGGACTGACAGATACGCAGTATTTT. Translated, it gives CASSVAGGLTDTQYF.

The chain combines TRBV6-6 with TRBJ2-5; D remains unclear. Germline V gene sequence: CDR1 MNHNY, CDR2 SVGAGI (reference sequence). The CDR3 sequence is 14 residues long. V was cut by 4 bases and J by 1 base, with 10 bases left in between. CDR3 in amino acids: CASSSGRSQETQYF. As DNA, the CDR3 is TGTGCCAGCAGTTCGGGCCGATCCCAAGAGACCCAGTACTTC.

The sample holds many counts of this clone. The chain recombines TRBV28 with TRBJ1-4; 7 bases align to TRBD1. There are 14 residues in the CDR3. From germline, CDR1 is MDHEN and CDR2 SYDVKM. Trimming cost V 7 bases and J 5 bases; bases outside gene matches: 7. CDR3 sequence: CASTLDRKNEKLFF. CDR3 nucleotides: TGTGCCAGCACCCTGGACAGGAAAAATGAAAAACTGTTTTTT.

This clone has just one count. CDR3 sequence reads: CASSHTQETQYF. The CDR3 DNA reads TGTGCCAGCAGCCACACCCAAGAGACCCAGTACTTC. The V and J genes are TRBV7-9 and TRBJ2-5, with unresolved D. The V end was cut by 5 bases, the J end by 1 base, with 5 bases between. Germline CDR1 SEHNR, CDR2 FQNEAQ (reference sequence). CDR3 length: 12 residues.

This chain connects TRBV9 to TRBJ2-2, with D perhaps given as TRBD1 or TRBD2 (5 bases each). CDR1 is SGDLS and CDR2 is YYNGEE in the germline V gene. The CDR3 totals 15 residues. V was trimmed by 4 bases and J by 1 base, leaving 11 bases between them. The CDR3 DNA sequence: TGTGCCAGCAGCTGGGACGGAGTGAACACCGGGGAGCTGTTTTTT. It yields the protein CASSWDGVNTGELFF.